The 16 T cell receptor beta chains listed next were all sequenced from one sample in a study of shared clonotypes between healthy human individuals. TCRdb's table, derived via immunoSEQ multiplex PCR, lists solely in-frame clones and lacks some. The repertoire includes 2,500,000 or so clones, approximately 90% of them detected once, and around 0.38% sits in the top ten. The sample taken for sequencing was naive CD4+ T cells from PBMCs. Noted subset: CD45RA+ positively selected. The receptors stem from a young man in good health. Some clones in this sample may be carry-over from other donors' samples.

The chain combines TRBV28 with TRBJ2-1; 15 nucleotides agree with TRBD2. The CDR3 loop spans 15 amino acids. Unmatched junction bases numbered 4, after V lost 6 bases and J lost 7 bases. CDR1 and CDR2 from the germline V gene are MDHEN and SYDVKM. The CDR3, as DNA: TGTGCCAGCAGGGGACTAGCGGGAGGTCGGAATGAGCAGTTCTTC. Encoded protein: CASRGLAGGRNEQFF.

V gene TRBV21-1 combines with J gene TRBJ1-3. TRBV21-1 is given as a pseudogene. The CDR3 runs 18 residues. The DNA for the CDR3 is TGTGCCAGCAGCGACCCCGAGGGGGGGACAAGCCCTGGAAACACCATATATTTT. Its translation: CASSDPEGGTSPGNTIYF.

This rearrangement joins TRBV5-4 to TRBJ1-1, with unresolved D. The length of the CDR3 is 13 residues. Germline CDR1 SGHNT, CDR2 YYREEE (reference sequence). Between the trimmed V and J ends, which lost 1 base and 1 base, there was a span of 5 bases. The CDR3 sequence is CASSLKQNTEAFF. The CDR3 nucleotides read TGTGCCAGCAGCTTGAAGCAGAACACTGAAGCTTTCTTT.

The rearrangement joins TRBV7-3 to TRBJ2-1; TRBD2 matches at 14 bases. The junction had 13 bases not matched to a gene; V was cut back by 5 bases and J by 4 bases. The CDR3 covers 19 residues. Germline lookup yields CDR1 SGHTA and CDR2 FQGTGA. The chain's CDR3 is CASSQGVGTSGGFYNEQFF. The CDR3 DNA is TGTGCCAGCAGCCAAGGCGTCGGGACTAGCGGGGGCTTTTACAATGAGCAGTTCTTC.

The chain is built from TRBV11-2 and TRBJ1-3, with 7 bases identical to TRBD1. Trimming removed 5 bases from V and 4 bases from J; junction bases left unmatched: 8. Germline loops: CDR1 SGHAT, CDR2 FQNNGV. The CDR3 is 15 amino acids. CDR3 sequence reads: CASSPPTGLGNTIYF. The CDR3, as DNA: TGTGCCAGCAGCCCACCGACAGGGTTAGGAAACACCATATATTTT.

The V gene is TRBV7-2, the J gene TRBJ2-7, with 8 bases matching TRBD2. In germline, CDR1 is SGHTA, CDR2 FQGNSA. The CDR3 is made up of 14 amino acids. The V segment lost 2 bases and the J segment 6 bases; nucleotides outside the gene matches: 6. The DNA for the CDR3 is TGTGCCAGCAGCTTATTCGGGAGGGCCCTCGAGCAGTACTTC. It codes for CASSLFGRALEQYF.

The chain combines TRBV14 with TRBJ1-1; D uncertain. This CDR3 has 13 amino acids. From germline, CDR1 is SGHDN and CDR2 FVKESK. V lost 8 bases to trimming and J lost 0 bases, with 10 bases between them. The CDR3 nucleotides read TGTGCCAGCGCCCAACAGATGAACACTGAAGCTTTCTTT. Translating gives CASAQQMNTEAFF.

The chain is built from TRBV25-1 and TRBJ1-2, with 8 bases aligning to TRBD1. Germline V CDR1 and CDR2: MGHDK, SYGVNS. V was pared by 8 bases and J by 4 bases, with 3 bases of the junction left unmatched. The CDR3 runs 12 residues. CDR3 loop: CASGDRGYGYTF. The DNA for the CDR3 is TGTGCCAGCGGCGACAGGGGCTATGGCTACACCTTC.

J is TRBJ2-3 and V is TRBV4-2, with 7 nucleotides matching TRBD2. V shed 0 bases, J shed 0 bases, and the junction held 3 bases outside the gene matches. The CDR3 runs 16 residues. Germline values: CDR1 LGHNA, CDR2 YNFKEQ. CDR3 DNA: TGTGCCAGCAGCCAAGAGTCTAGCGGTAGCACAGATACGCAGTATTTT. Translated: CASSQESSGSTDTQYF.

Turning to this clone: This sample includes further DNA sequences coding for the same CDR3. The chain has TRBV9 and TRBJ2-7; D uncertain. Trimming cost V 0 bases and J 3 bases, with 7 bases left between them. The CDR3 consists of 13 residues. Germline-derived CDR1 and CDR2 are SGDLS and YYNGEE. The CDR3: CASSVGVNYEQYF. CDR3 nucleotide sequence: TGTGCCAGCAGCGTAGGGGTTAACTACGAGCAGTACTTC.

The V gene is TRBV28, the J gene TRBJ2-5; 7 bases map to TRBD1. CDR1 and CDR2 (germline): MDHEN, SYDVKM. Germline trimming cut 5 bases from V and 0 bases from J; bases unmatched to any gene: 3. This CDR3 is 14 amino acids long. CDR3 amino acids: CASSGGQYQETQYF. In DNA, the CDR3 is TGTGCCAGCAGTGGGGGACAGTACCAAGAGACCCAGTACTTC.

The chain combines TRBV27 with TRBJ2-5; D is unresolved. Trimming left V 6 bases short and J 2 bases short, with 10 bases between. This CDR3 has 13 residues. Germline V gene sequence: CDR1 MNHEY, CDR2 SMNVEV (reference sequence). The CDR3 is CASSPVVQETQYF. In DNA form, the CDR3 reads TGTGCCAGCAGCCCTGTGGTACAAGAGACCCAGTACTTC.

The rearrangement links TRBV28 to TRBJ2-2; D is uncertain. Germline values: CDR1 MDHEN, CDR2 SYDVKM. The CDR3 length is 12 residues. Trimming removed 5 bases from V and 6 bases from J, with 7 bases in between. The CDR3 DNA is TGTGCCAGCAGTCCCCGCGCCGGGGAGCTGTTTTTT. Its protein is CASSPRAGELFF. The variable domain in full, completed from reference TRBV28 and TRBJ2-2, reads DVKVTQSSRYLVKRTGEKVFLECVQDMDHENMFWYRQDPGLGLRLIYFSYDVKMKEKGDIPEGYSVSREKKERFSLILESASTNQTSMYLCASSPRAGELFFGEGSRLTVL.

The rearrangement uses TRBV27 and TRBJ2-7; 13 bases fit TRBD2. V dropped 2 bases and J dropped 10; count of bases not matched to a gene: 5. The CDR3 loop spans 14 amino acids. Per the germline V gene, CDR1 is MNHEY and CDR2 is SMNVEV (reference sequence). The chain's CDR3 is CASSLTGLAGNQYF. CDR3 sequence (DNA): TGTGCCAGCAGTTTAACGGGACTAGCGGGAAATCAGTACTTC.

This chain links TRBV28 with TRBJ1-1; the D gene is possibly TRBD1 (5 bases). The length of the CDR3 is 13 residues. Germline V CDR1 and CDR2: MDHEN, SYDVKM. V gave up 8 bases and J gave up 3 bases, with 13 bases separating them. Here the CDR3 DNA reads TGTGCCAGCTGTCGACAGCAAGACACTGAAGCTTTCTTT. This sequence encodes CASCRQQDTEAFF.

The J gene is TRBJ2-3, the V gene TRBV9, with 9 bases matching TRBD2. This CDR3 is built from 16 residues. The ends lost 3 bases at V and 6 bases at J; junction bases unmatched: 11. Germline CDR1 is SGDLS and CDR2 is YYNGEE. The CDR3 here is CASSGGLAGGPDTQYF. CDR3 coding DNA: TGTGCCAGCAGCGGGGGATTGGCGGGAGGGCCGGATACGCAGTATTTT. Combining the CDR3 with reference TRBV9 and TRBJ2-3 gives the whole variable domain DSGVTQTPKHLITATGQRVTLRCSPRSGDLSVYWYQQSLDQGLQFLIQYYNGEERAKGNILERFSAQQFPDLHSELNLSSLELGDSALYFCASSGGLAGGPDTQYFGPGTRLTVL.